This T cell receptor beta chain was observed in a study of OX40 agonist ivuxolimab in advanced cancers. The wider study: Males comprised around 80% of the group, whose mean age was approximately 60 years (range about 20 to 90). Partial responses were recorded for three patients, including one with hepatocellular carcinoma and two with cutaneous melanoma.

Some clones are missing from TCRdb's copy, which holds only in-frame ones; the method was immunoSEQ multiplex PCR. Here the sample spans fewer than 75,000 clones, about 91% being singletons. Germline CDR1 SGHDN, CDR2 FVKESK. Trimming removed 0 bases from V and 2 bases from J, with 8 bases in between. This CDR3 has 16 residues. The sample here was CD4+ or CD8+ T cells sorted from blood, taken in a trial of the OX40 agonist ivuxolimab. This TCR was recovered from an adult with an advanced solid tumor such as melanoma, head and neck, liver or kidney cancer. The chain combines TRBV14 with TRBJ2-6; perhaps TRBD1 as D (5 bases). CDR3 region: CASSQEEGAGANVLTF. CDR3 DNA sequence: TGTGCCAGCAGCCAAGAAGAAGGGGCTGGGGCCAACGTCCTGACTTTC.